The 7 T cell receptor beta chains below all came from one sample that was sequenced in a study of blood T cell repertoires in COVID-19. Sequencing was performed with immunoSEQ multiplex PCR; in TCRdb, only in-frame clones are kept and a portion is missing. The table records 170,000 or so clones, 75% to 90% of them present only once. Sequencing used peripheral blood. Receptor source: a woman between 35 and 50 years old with COVID-19, enrolled during active disease.

The rearrangement joins TRBV5-1 to TRBJ2-1; 7 bases match TRBD2. V was clipped by 0 bases and J by 5 bases; unmatched bases: 5. There are 15 residues in the CDR3. Looked up from germline, CDR1 is SGHRS and CDR2 is YFSETQ. The CDR3 DNA sequence: TGCGCCAGCAGCTTGGGTGCGGGAGTTAACAATGAGCAGTTCTTC. Protein: CASSLGAGVNNEQFF.

The CDR3 is CASSQDRFYGYTF. The CDR3 region has the DNA TGCGCCAGCAGCCAAGACAGATTCTATGGCTACACCTTC. The V and J genes are TRBV4-1 and TRBJ1-2; D not certain. CDR1 is MGHRA and CDR2 is YSYEKL in the germline V gene. V dropped 0 bases and J dropped 4 bases, with 6 bases sitting between them. The CDR3 has 13 amino acids.

This rearrangement joins TRBV27 to TRBJ1-5, with 8 bases lining up with TRBD1. The length of the CDR3 is 18 residues. Germline CDR1 reads MNHEY; CDR2 reads SMNVEV (reference sequence). V shed 6 bases and J 2 bases; nucleotides not matched to a gene: 15. CDR3 amino acids: CASRTLTGERLGNQPQHF. The DNA for the CDR3 is TGTGCCAGCAGAACACTGACAGGGGAACGTTTAGGCAATCAGCCCCAGCATTTT.

The chain is built from TRBV19 and TRBJ1-6; TRBD1 matches at 10 bases. Germline lookup yields CDR1 LNHDA and CDR2 SQIVND (reference sequence). The CDR3 consists of 13 residues. J was trimmed by 11 bases and V by 9 bases; bases with no gene match: 7. The CDR3, as DNA: TGTGCCAGCGGGACAGGGGTTCGGACACCCCTCCACTTT. This encodes CASGTGVRTPLHF.

For the CDR3, the DNA is TGCGCCAGCGACATACAGGGGATCACCGGGGAGCTGTTTTTT. Translation gives CASDIQGITGELFF. This sequence joins TRBV5-1 and TRBJ2-2, with 7 bases identical to TRBD1. This CDR3 region has 14 residues. Germline lookup yields CDR1 SGHRS and CDR2 YFSETQ. Trimming cost V 7 bases and J 4 bases; bases outside gene matches: 7.

This clone is a singleton in its sample. The rearrangement joins TRBV5-6 to TRBJ1-1; 7 nucleotides line up with TRBD1. J was trimmed by 4 bases and V by 0 bases; bases with no gene match: 3. Per germline, CDR1 SGHDT and CDR2 YYEEEE. The CDR3 spans 14 residues. The CDR3 is CASSLDRGSTEAFF. The CDR3 region has the DNA TGTGCCAGCAGCTTGGACAGGGGTTCCACTGAAGCTTTCTTT.

The chain carries TRBV18 and TRBJ1-6; 7 nucleotides line up with TRBD1. This CDR3 comprises 16 residues. CDR1 is KGHSH, CDR2 LQKENI, per germline. The junction had 8 bases not matched to a gene; V was cut back by 2 bases and J by 7 bases. The CDR3 DNA sequence: TGTGCCAGCTCACCAAGGCAGGGGGTTACCAATTCACCCCTCCACTTT. Amino acids: CASSPRQGVTNSPLHF.